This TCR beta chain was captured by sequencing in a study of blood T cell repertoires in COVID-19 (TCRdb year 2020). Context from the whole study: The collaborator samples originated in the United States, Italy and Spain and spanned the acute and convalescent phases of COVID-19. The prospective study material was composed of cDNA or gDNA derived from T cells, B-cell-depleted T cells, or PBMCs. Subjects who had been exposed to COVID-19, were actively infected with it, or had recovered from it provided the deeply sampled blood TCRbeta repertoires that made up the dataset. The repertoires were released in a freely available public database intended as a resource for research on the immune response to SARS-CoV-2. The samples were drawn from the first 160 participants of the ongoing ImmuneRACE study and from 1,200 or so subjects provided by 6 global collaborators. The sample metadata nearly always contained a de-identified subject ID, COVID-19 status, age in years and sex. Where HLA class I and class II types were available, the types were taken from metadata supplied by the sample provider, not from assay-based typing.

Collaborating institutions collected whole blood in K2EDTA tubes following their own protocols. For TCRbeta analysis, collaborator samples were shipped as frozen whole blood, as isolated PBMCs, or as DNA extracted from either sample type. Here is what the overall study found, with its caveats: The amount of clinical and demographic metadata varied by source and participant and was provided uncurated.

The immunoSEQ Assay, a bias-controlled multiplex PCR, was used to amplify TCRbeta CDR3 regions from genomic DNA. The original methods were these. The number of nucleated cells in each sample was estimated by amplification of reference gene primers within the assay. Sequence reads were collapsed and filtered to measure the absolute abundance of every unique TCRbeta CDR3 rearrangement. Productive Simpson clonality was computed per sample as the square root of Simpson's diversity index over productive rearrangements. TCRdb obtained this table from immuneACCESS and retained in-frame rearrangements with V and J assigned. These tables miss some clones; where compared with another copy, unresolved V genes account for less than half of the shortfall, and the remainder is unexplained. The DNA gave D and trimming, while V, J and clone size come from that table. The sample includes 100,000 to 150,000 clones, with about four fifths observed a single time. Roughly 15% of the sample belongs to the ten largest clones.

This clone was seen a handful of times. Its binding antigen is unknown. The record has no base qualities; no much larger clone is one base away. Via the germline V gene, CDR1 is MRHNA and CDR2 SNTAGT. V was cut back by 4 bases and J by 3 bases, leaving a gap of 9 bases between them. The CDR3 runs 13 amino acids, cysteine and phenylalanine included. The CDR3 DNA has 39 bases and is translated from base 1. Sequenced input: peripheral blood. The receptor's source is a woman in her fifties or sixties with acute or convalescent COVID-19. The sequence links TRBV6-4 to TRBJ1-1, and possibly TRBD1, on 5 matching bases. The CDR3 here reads CASSAGRDTEAFF. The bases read TGTGCCAGCAGTGCAGGGCGCGACACTGAAGCTTTCTTT.